Shown below are 13 T cell receptor beta chains from a single sample sequenced in a study of Graves' ophthalmopathy and Graves' hyperthyroidism. Amplified TCR beta CDR3 regions were obtained using RNA transcripts as template. An opening RT-PCR round employed HTBI primers and preceded a second-round multiplex PCR. Each CDR3 protein is one row after TCRdb ran MiXCR on the multiplex PCR reads. The sample contains roughly 400,000 distinct CDR3 sequences, 15% of which appear only once. The sequenced sample consisted of peripheral blood. These receptor sequences come from a woman younger than 35 with stable Graves' hyperthyroidism.

Worth noting for this clonotype: A much larger clonotype is one base distant, so this may be a read error. The chain recombines TRBV3-1 with TRBJ1-1; D might be TRBD1 (6 bases). The germline CDR1 and CDR2 sequences are LGHDT and YNNKEL (reference sequence). CDR3 length: 14 amino acids. The CDR3 is CASSQSGHQAEACF. The CDR3 DNA is TGTGCCAGCAGCCAATCGGGACACCAAGCTGAAGCTTGCTTT.

In this sample, this clonotype turned up many times. This rearrangement joins TRBV6-2 or TRBV6-3 to TRBJ2-7; 7 nucleotides match TRBD1. With V trimmed by 2 bases and J by 2 bases, 9 bases remained unmatched. The germline V gene has CDR1 MNHEY and CDR2 SVGEGT. There are 16 residues in the CDR3. The DNA of the CDR3 is TGTGCCAGCAGTTACGCCCTCGGACAGGTGGCCTACGAGCAGTACTTC. Protein product: CASSYALGQVAYEQYF.

About this clonotype itself: With a much larger clone just one base away, this may be a read error. The chain couples TRBV11-2 to TRBJ1-3; no reliable D call. CDR3 length: 17 residues. Germline assignment: CDR1 SGHAT and CDR2 FQNNGV. V lost 2 bases and J 2 bases, leaving 16 bases between the germline ends. The CDR3: CASSLRGIPRPGNTIYF. CDR3 coding DNA: TGTGCCAGCAGCTTACGAGGGATACCGAGGCCTGGAAACACCATATATTTT.

In the case of this clonotype: This could be a read error, since a much larger clone is one nucleotide away. V gene TRBV6-4 combines with J gene TRBJ2-7; D may be TRBD1 (5 bases). Trimming took 10 bases from V and 5 from J, leaving 18 bases between them. The CDR3 spans 13 residues. The germline CDR1 and CDR2 sequences are MRHNA and SNTAGT. CDR3 in DNA: TGTGCCACTGGACAAACCAGTGTCGACGAGCAGTACTTC. It is translated as CATGQTSVDEQYF.

This clonotype was counted at least ten times. The chain uses TRBV12-3 or TRBV12-4 and TRBJ1-1; D is uncertain. V was trimmed by 9 bases and J by 5 bases, leaving 10 bases between them. This CDR3 has 11 residues. DNA of the CDR3: TGTGCCAGTCTATGGGGAACTGAAGCTTTCTTT. Protein sequence: CASLWGTEAFF.

CDR3 sequence: CSARDFLGGRTEAFF. CDR3 coding DNA: TGCAGTGCTAGAGATTTCCTAGGGGGTAGGACTGAAGCTTTCTTT. The chain joins TRBV20-1 to TRBJ1-1, with D perhaps TRBD1 (6 bases). Germline V gene lookup returns CDR1 DFQATT and CDR2 SNEGSKA (reference sequence). Trimming took off 0 bases at V and 5 bases at J, with 16 bases between the two ends. This CDR3 is 15 amino acids long.

This clonotype was found many times. This CDR3 is CASGGPGAYEQYF. CDR3 sequence (DNA): TGTGCCAGCGGCGGCCCAGGGGCCTACGAGCAGTACTTC. The V and J genes are TRBV7-9 and TRBJ2-7, with TRBD1 as a possible D gene (6 bases). Germline loops: CDR1 SEHNR, CDR2 FQNEAQ (reference sequence). CDR3 size: 13 residues. With 8 bases removed from V and 2 bases from J, the gap between germline ends came to 13 bases.

This clonotype was seen ten or more times. This chain uses TRBV20-1 with TRBJ2-7; D perhaps matches TRBD1 (6 bases). Germline values: CDR1 DFQATT, CDR2 SNEGSKA (reference sequence). The CDR3 runs 13 residues. V lost 2 bases to trimming and J lost 2 bases, with 10 bases between them. The CDR3 protein is CSARTQGAYEQYF. CDR3 DNA sequence: TGCAGTGCTAGAACACAGGGTGCCTACGAGCAGTACTTC.

This clonotype was observed at least ten times. The rearrangement links TRBV11-3 to TRBJ1-6, with 8 bases lining up with TRBD1. This CDR3 is built from 14 residues. Germline trimming cut 6 bases from V and 8 bases from J; bases unmatched to any gene: 6. CDR1 SGHNT and CDR2 YENEEA come from the germline V gene. The CDR3 nucleotides are TGTGCCAGCAGACCACAGGGGGGAGATTCACCCCTCCACTTT. Protein product: CASRPQGGDSPLHF.

This clonotype was detected once. A junction boundary mismatches the germline segment, possibly from a read error. The gene calls are TRBV12-5 and TRBJ1-2; D not resolved. CDR1 LGHNT and CDR2 FRNRAP come from the germline V gene. The length of the CDR3 is 13 residues. This chain's CDR3 is CASGLLQAYGYAF. The CDR3 region has the DNA TGTGCTAGTGGTTTGTTGCAGGCATATGGCTACGCCTTC.

This clonotype was recorded many times. This rearrangement joins TRBV27 to TRBJ1-1; no clear D gene. This CDR3 is built from 13 residues. Trimming shortened V by 3 bases and J by 9 bases, and 14 bases separated the two germline ends. In germline, CDR1 is MNHEY, CDR2 SMNVEV (reference sequence). The CDR3 loop is CASSFMSPSKAFF. The CDR3 coding sequence is TGTGCCAGCAGTTTTATGTCACCATCTAAAGCTTTCTTT.

This clonotype was counted at least ten times. The rearrangement joins TRBV7-9 to TRBJ2-5, with D tentatively TRBD2 (5 bases). The germline V gene encodes CDR1 SEHNR and CDR2 FQNEAQ (reference sequence). Trimming removed 5 bases at V and 1 base at J, with 11 bases between. CDR3 length: 14 amino acids. As DNA, the CDR3 is TGTGCCAGCAGCCCGTCTCGGGGCCAAGAGACCCAGTACTTC. This sequence encodes CASSPSRGQETQYF.

This clonotype has at least ten counts. This sequence joins TRBV19 and TRBJ2-7; a weak D match, TRBD2 (6 bases). CDR3 length: 13 amino acids. Germline CDR1 reads LNHDA; CDR2 reads SQIVND (reference sequence). V was trimmed by 7 bases and J by 0 bases, leaving 10 bases between them. CDR3 in DNA: TGTGCCAGTAAACAGGAGGGCTCCTACGAGCAGTACTTC. It encodes CASKQEGSYEQYF.